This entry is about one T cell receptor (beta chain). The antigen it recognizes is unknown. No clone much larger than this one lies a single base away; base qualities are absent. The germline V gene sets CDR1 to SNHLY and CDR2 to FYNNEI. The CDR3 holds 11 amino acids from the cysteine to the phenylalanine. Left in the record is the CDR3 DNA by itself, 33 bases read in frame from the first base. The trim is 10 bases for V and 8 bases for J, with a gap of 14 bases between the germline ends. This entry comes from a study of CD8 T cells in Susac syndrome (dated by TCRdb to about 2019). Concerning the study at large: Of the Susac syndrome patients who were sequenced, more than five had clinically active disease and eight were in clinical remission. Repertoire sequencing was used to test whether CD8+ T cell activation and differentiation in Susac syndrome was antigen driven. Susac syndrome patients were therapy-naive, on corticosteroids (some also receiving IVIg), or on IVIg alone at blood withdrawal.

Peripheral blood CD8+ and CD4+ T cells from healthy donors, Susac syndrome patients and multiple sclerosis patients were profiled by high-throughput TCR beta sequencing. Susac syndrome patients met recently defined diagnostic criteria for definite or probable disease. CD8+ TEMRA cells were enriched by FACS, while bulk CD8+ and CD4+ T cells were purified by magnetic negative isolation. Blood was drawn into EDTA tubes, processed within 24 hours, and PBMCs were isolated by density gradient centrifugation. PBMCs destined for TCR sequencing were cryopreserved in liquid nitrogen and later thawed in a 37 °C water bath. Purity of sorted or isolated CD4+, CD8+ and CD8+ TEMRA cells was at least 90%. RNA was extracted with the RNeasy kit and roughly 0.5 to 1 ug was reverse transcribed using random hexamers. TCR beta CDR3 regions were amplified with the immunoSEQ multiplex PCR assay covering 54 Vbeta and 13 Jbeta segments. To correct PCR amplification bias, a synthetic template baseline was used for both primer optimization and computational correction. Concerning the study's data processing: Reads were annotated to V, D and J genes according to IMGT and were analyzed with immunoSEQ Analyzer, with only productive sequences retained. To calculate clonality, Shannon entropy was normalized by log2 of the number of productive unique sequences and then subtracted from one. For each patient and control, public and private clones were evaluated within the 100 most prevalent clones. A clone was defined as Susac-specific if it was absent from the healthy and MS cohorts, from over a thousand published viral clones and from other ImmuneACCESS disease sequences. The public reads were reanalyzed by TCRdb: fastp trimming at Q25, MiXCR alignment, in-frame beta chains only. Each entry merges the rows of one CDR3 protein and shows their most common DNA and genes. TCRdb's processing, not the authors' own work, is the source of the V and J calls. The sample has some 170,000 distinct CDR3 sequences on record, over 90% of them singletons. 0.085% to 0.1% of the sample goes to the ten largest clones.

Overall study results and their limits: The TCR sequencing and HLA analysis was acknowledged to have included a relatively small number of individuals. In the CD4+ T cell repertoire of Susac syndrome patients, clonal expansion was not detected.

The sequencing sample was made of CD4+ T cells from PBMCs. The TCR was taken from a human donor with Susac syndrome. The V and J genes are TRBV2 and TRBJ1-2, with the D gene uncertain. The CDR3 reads CAISYTGGYTF. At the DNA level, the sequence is TGTGCCATAAGCTACACGGGAGGCTACACCTTC.